This T cell receptor (beta chain) was profiled in a study of post-analysis software for immune sequencing data. Study as a whole: Relapsing-remitting, secondary progressive and progressive-relapsing forms made up the multiple sclerosis disease courses.

As to this clonotype: Its antigen is currently unknown.

Findings and limits, study-wide: Roughly five TRBV segments were more frequent in patients than controls; TRBV5-6, TRBV5-1 and TRBV20-1 belonged to this group. Comparison with controls showed significantly lower normalized Chao1 diversity in multiple sclerosis patients. F measure grouped same-batch samples tightly together.

Incorporated into the TCR beta cDNA libraries were unique molecular identifiers, which served to reduce PCR and sequencing biases. cDNA molecules numbering around 500,000 came from around 1 to 10 million T cells. TCRdb redid the calling of the PCR reads with MiXCR, one entry per CDR3 protein. The sample carries some 500,000 distinct CDR3 sequences, 40% to 55% recorded once. The germline V and J ends were trimmed by 1 base and 6 bases, with 13 bases remaining between them. The CDR3 is made up of 13 amino acids. Germline V gene sequence: CDR1 DFQATT, CDR2 SNEGSKA (reference sequence). The TCR comes from a girl aged 10-17 years with multiple sclerosis. The specimen was blood. This chain connects TRBV20-1 to TRBJ2-7; D might be TRBD1 or TRBD2, each matching 5 bases. CDR3 sequence: CSARARVGTEQYF. The DNA for the CDR3 is TGCAGTGCTAGAGCCAGGGTCGGGACCGAGCAGTACTTC.